The entry below describes one T cell receptor beta chain. The germline V and J ends were trimmed by 7 bases and 0 bases, with 16 bases remaining between them. Germline V CDR1 and CDR2: WSHSY, SAAADI. The CDR3 covers 16 residues. These data come from a study of T cell changes during pregnancy in multiple sclerosis. Repertoires were generated with immunoSEQ multiplex PCR, while TCRdb's copy carries only in-frame clones and drops some. The table records about 40,000 clones, over 75% of them present only once. The chain links TRBV10-2 to TRBJ2-4; D perhaps matches TRBD2 (6 bases). This TCR was recovered from a female donor in good health, enrolled as a control in a pregnancy study. The sequencing here drew on peripheral blood, taken in the first trimester of pregnancy. CDR3 in amino acids: CASNDPGTGAKNIQYF. The CDR3 bases are TGCGCCAGCAATGACCCCGGGACTGGAGCCAAAAACATTCAGTACTTC.